Each of the 24 T cell receptor beta chains below was sequenced from the same sample in a study of blood T cell repertoires in COVID-19 (dated by TCRdb to 2020 to 2022). To prepare the library, the immunoSEQ multiplex PCR assay was applied. TCRdb limited this immuneACCESS table to in-frame rearrangements with V and J called. A share of clones is missing; checked studies link under half to unresolved V genes, and the rest is unexplained. Recorded for this sample are approximately 230,000 clones; 65% to 80% of them occurred a single time. The ten largest clones capture approximately 4% of the sample. Specimen: peripheral blood. Receptors were obtained from a woman between 35 and 50 years old with active or convalescent COVID-19.

The chain has TRBV27 and TRBJ2-3; 12 bases align to TRBD1. Per germline, CDR1 MNHEY and CDR2 SMNVEV (reference sequence). The CDR3 totals 17 residues. V shed 10 bases and J 1 base; nucleotides not matched to a gene: 12. This CDR3 reads CATAPGQGASRTDTQYF. For the CDR3, the DNA is TGTGCCACCGCCCCGGGACAGGGGGCTTCACGCACAGATACGCAGTATTTT.

The chain joins TRBV29-1 to TRBJ1-1; TRBD1 matches 9 bases. Germline lookup yields CDR1 SQVTM and CDR2 ANQGSEA. This CDR3 has 14 amino acids. Trimming took 7 bases from V and 4 from J; bases not matched to a gene: 10. CDR3: CSAARGQGGTEAFF. CDR3 bases: TGCAGCGCCGCTCGGGGACAGGGAGGCACTGAAGCTTTCTTT.

This rearrangement joins TRBV5-1 to TRBJ2-1; D remains ambiguous. CDR1 SGHRS and CDR2 YFSETQ come from the germline V gene. Trimming left V 5 bases short and J 5 bases short, with 23 bases between. The CDR3 covers 17 residues. CDR3 sequence reads: CASSPILFRRENNEQFF. The CDR3 coding sequence is TGCGCCAGCAGTCCTATTCTCTTTCGGAGAGAGAACAATGAGCAGTTCTTC.

This clone showed up just once. The J gene is TRBJ1-1, the V gene TRBV7-9, with 8 bases lining up with TRBD1. The junction had 5 bases not matched to a gene; V was cut back by 5 bases and J by 6 bases. The CDR3 has 13 residues. CDR1 is SEHNR and CDR2 is FQNEAQ in the germline V gene (reference sequence). CDR3 sequence (DNA): TGTGCCAGCAGCGCAGGGACAGGATCTGAAGCTTTCTTT. Its translation: CASSAGTGSEAFF.

The CDR3 coding sequence is TGTGCCAGCAGTTGGACACTCACGTCCTATAATTCACCCCTCCACTTT. Translating it yields CASSWTLTSYNSPLHF. This chain uses TRBV2 with TRBJ1-6; D perhaps matches TRBD1 (5 bases). The CDR3 totals 16 residues. The V gene's germline CDR1 is SNHLY and CDR2 FYNNEI. The V end lost 5 bases, the J end lost 1 base, and 12 bases lay between the germline ends.

The V call is TRBV28, the J call TRBJ1-5, with D possibly TRBD1 on 5 matching bases. This CDR3 comprises 16 residues. V gave up 4 bases and J gave up 0 bases, with 13 bases separating them. CDR1 is MDHEN and CDR2 is SYDVKM in the germline V gene. CDR3 loop: CASSWEGGDSNQPQHF. CDR3 nucleotides: TGTGCCAGCAGTTGGGAGGGAGGGGATAGCAATCAGCCCCAGCATTTT.

Only one count was recorded for this clone. V usage is TRBV5-1 and J usage is TRBJ2-7; maybe TRBD1 (6 bases). The germline gives CDR1 SGHRS, CDR2 YFSETQ. The CDR3 loop spans 18 amino acids. Trimming took off 0 bases at V and 3 bases at J, with 22 bases between the two ends. Here the CDR3 reads CASSLGGGLGRPDYEQYF. CDR3 DNA sequence: TGCGCCAGCAGCTTGGGTGGGGGCCTGGGACGGCCAGACTACGAGCAGTACTTC.

This rearrangement joins TRBV7-3 to TRBJ1-6; D unclear. There are 15 residues in the CDR3. The germline V gene has CDR1 SGHTA and CDR2 FQGTGA. V gave up 5 bases and J gave up 5 bases, with 13 bases separating them. DNA for the CDR3: TGTGCCAGCAGCGCAAGCGGCGGAAATAATTCACCCCTCCACTTT. This gives the protein CASSASGGNNSPLHF. The full variable domain, with the rest looked up from reference TRBV7-3 and TRBJ1-6, is GAGVSQTPSNKVTEKGKYVELRCDPISGHTALYWYRQSLGQGPEFLIYFQGTGAADDSGLPNDRFFAVRPEGSVSTLKIQRTERGDSAVYLCASSASGGNNSPLHFGNGTRLTVT.

The gene calls are TRBV13 and TRBJ2-1; 7 bases are a match to TRBD1. With V trimmed by 6 bases and J by 7 bases, 9 bases remained unmatched. Germline V gene sequence: CDR1 PRHDT, CDR2 FYEKMQ (reference sequence). CDR3 length equals 14 residues. The CDR3 sequence: CASRRQGGWNEQFF. CDR3 coding DNA: TGTGCCAGCAGACGACAGGGTGGTTGGAATGAGCAGTTCTTC.

This chain links TRBV29-1 with TRBJ2-7; the match to TRBD1 covers 8 bases. Per germline, CDR1 SQVTM and CDR2 ANQGSEA. This CDR3 spans 12 amino acids. The junction had 11 bases not matched to a gene; V was cut back by 7 bases and J by 9 bases. CDR3 loop: CSADGTGGRQYF. CDR3 in DNA: TGCAGCGCAGATGGTACAGGGGGAAGGCAGTACTTC.

The CDR3 loop reads CASSFRGTGEQFF. The CDR3 nucleotides read TGTGCCAGCAGTTTTAGGGGTACCGGGGAGCAGTTCTTC. The chain employs TRBV12-3 or TRBV12-4 and TRBJ2-1, with D possibly matching TRBD1 (5 bases). CDR3 length: 13 residues. Trimming shortened V by 3 bases and J by 10 bases, and 13 bases separated the two germline ends.

The gene calls are TRBV14 and TRBJ2-7; 7 nucleotides align to TRBD2. V was clipped by 0 bases and J by 6 bases; unmatched bases: 14. This CDR3 comprises 17 residues. Germline lookup yields CDR1 SGHDN and CDR2 FVKESK. The CDR3 sequence: CASSQERSAGDPSEQYV. CDR3 coding DNA: TGTGCCAGCAGCCAAGAGCGGAGCGCGGGGGACCCTTCCGAGCAGTACGTC.

This clone has only a few counts. The chain carries TRBV11-2 and TRBJ2-1, with 11 bases aligning to TRBD2. The CDR3 has 15 amino acids. The germline gives CDR1 SGHAT, CDR2 FQNNGV. With V trimmed by 6 bases and J by 10 bases, 11 bases remained unmatched. CDR3 nucleotides: TGTGCCAGCAGTCGAGCCGGGACTAGCGGTGGAGAGCAGTTCTTC. Amino acid sequence: CASSRAGTSGGEQFF. Supplemented by reference TRBV11-2 and TRBJ2-1, the full variable domain reads EAGVAQSPRYKIIEKRQSVAFWCNPISGHATLYWYQQILGQGPKLLIQFQNNGVVDDSQLPKDRFSAERLKGVDSTLKIQPAKLEDSAVYLCASSRAGTSGGEQFFGPGTRLTVL.

The gene calls are TRBV11-3 and TRBJ2-5; 13 bases match TRBD2. Looked up from germline, CDR1 is SGHNT and CDR2 is YENEEA. This CDR3 is 16 amino acids long. Germline trimming cut 4 bases from V and 5 bases from J; bases unmatched to any gene: 7. In nucleotides, the CDR3 is TGTGCCAGCAGCTATGGGACTAGCGGGGAAGGGGAGACCCAGTACTTC. Amino acid sequence: CASSYGTSGEGETQYF.

The chain recombines TRBV19 with TRBJ1-5, with a possible D match to TRBD1 (6 bases). This CDR3 comprises 14 residues. Germline V gene data show CDR1 as LNHDA and CDR2 as SQIVND (reference sequence). V was shortened by 3 bases and J by 7 bases, with 13 bases between the two germline ends. The CDR3: CASSISGVRQPQHF. DNA of the CDR3: TGTGCCAGTAGTATTTCAGGGGTTAGGCAGCCCCAGCATTTT.

The chain carries TRBV9 and TRBJ1-2; 9 bases are shared with TRBD1. V was pared by 0 bases and J by 5 bases, with 5 bases of the junction left unmatched. The CDR3 runs to 15 residues. Germline-derived CDR1 and CDR2 are SGDLS and YYNGEE. CDR3 sequence (DNA): TGTGCCAGCAGCGTAGACAGGGGGCCTTATTATGGCTACACCTTC. It translates to CASSVDRGPYYGYTF.

The chain uses TRBV6-2 or TRBV6-3 and TRBJ2-7; TRBD2 agrees at 9 bases. Trimming at V came to 4 bases and at J to 3 bases, leaving 16 bases not matched to a gene. Germline loops: CDR1 MNHEY, CDR2 SVGEGT. This CDR3 comprises 18 residues. The chain's CDR3 is CASSLTPGLAGHLYEQYF. CDR3 DNA: TGTGCCAGCAGTTTAACGCCGGGACTAGCAGGCCACCTCTACGAGCAGTACTTC.

The V call is TRBV3-1 (or the pseudogene TRBV3-2), the J call TRBJ1-3; D is possibly TRBD1 (5 bases). V lost 3 bases, J lost 0 bases, and 9 bases lay in between. The CDR3 spans 15 residues. The germline V gene has CDR1 LGHDT and CDR2 YNNKEL (reference sequence). This CDR3 reads CASSHGGSSGNTIYF. The DNA for the CDR3 is TGTGCCAGCAGCCACGGGGGAAGCTCTGGAAACACCATATATTTT.

Here the CDR3 DNA reads TGTGCCACCAGCAGAAGTACGGTCTCTGGGGCCAACGTCCTGACTTTC. This translates into CATSRSTVSGANVLTF. This sequence joins TRBV15 and TRBJ2-6, with no clear D. This CDR3 region has 16 residues. Trimming removed 2 bases at V and 0 bases at J, with 8 bases between. From germline, CDR1 is LNHNV and CDR2 YYDKDF (reference sequence).

J is TRBJ1-2 and V is TRBV5-6; 7 bases match TRBD1. The CDR3 is made up of 15 amino acids. J lost 8 bases, V lost 4 bases, and 14 bases had no gene match. Germline assignment: CDR1 SGHDT and CDR2 YYEEEE. CDR3 residues: CASSKIRGIFQGYTF. The CDR3, as DNA: TGTGCCAGCAGCAAAATCAGGGGGATCTTTCAGGGCTACACCTTC.

The chain combines TRBV11-1 with TRBJ1-1; no firm D call. The V end was cut by 2 bases, the J end by 1 base, with 5 bases between. CDR1 and CDR2 from the germline V gene are SGHAT and FQDESV (reference sequence). This CDR3 spans 13 amino acids. The CDR3 protein is CASSLMRNTEAFF. The CDR3 nucleotides read TGTGCCAGCAGCTTAATGAGGAACACTGAAGCTTTCTTT. The variable domain in full, with the rest retrieved from reference TRBV11-1 and TRBJ1-1, is EAEVAQSPRYKITEKSQAVAFWCDPISGHATLYWYRQILGQGPELLVQFQDESVVDDSQLPKDRFSAERLKGVDSTLKIQPAELGDSAMYLCASSLMRNTEAFFGQGTRLTVV.

The rearrangement uses TRBV2 and TRBJ2-3; 9 bases agree with TRBD2. After removal of 7 bases from V and 7 bases from J, the junction contained 15 bases not matched to a gene. Germline V gene data show CDR1 as SNHLY and CDR2 as FYNNEI. This CDR3 contains 16 residues. The CDR3 DNA follows: TGTGCCAGCATGACGGGTGTTGGACTAGCGCTAAATACGCAGTATTTT. Translated, it gives CASMTGVGLALNTQYF. Full variable domain (missing parts from reference TRBV2 and TRBJ2-3): EPEVTQTPSHQVTQMGQEVILRCVPISNHLYFYWYRQILGQKVEFLVSFYNNEISEKSEIFDDQFSVERPDGSNFTLKIRSTKLEDSAMYFCASMTGVGLALNTQYFGPGTRLTVL.

This clone has a handful of counts. Other DNA sequences in this specimen translate into the identical CDR3. The chain combines TRBV7-3 with TRBJ2-7; 7 bases align to TRBD2. The V segment lost 3 bases and the J segment 2 bases; nucleotides outside the gene matches: 7. The CDR3 has 15 residues. The germline V gene has CDR1 SGHTA and CDR2 FQGTGA. The CDR3 DNA sequence: TGTGCCAGCAGCTTTAGGGGCGGGGGTCCCTACGAGCAGTACTTC. This translates into CASSFRGGGPYEQYF. The full variable domain, with the rest looked up from reference TRBV7-3 and TRBJ2-7, is GAGVSQTPSNKVTEKGKYVELRCDPISGHTALYWYRQSLGQGPEFLIYFQGTGAADDSGLPNDRFFAVRPEGSVSTLKIQRTERGDSAVYLCASSFRGGGPYEQYFGPGTRLTVT.

This chain joins TRBV6-1 and TRBJ1-2, with TRBD1 matching 9 bases. The CDR3 covers 13 residues. The V gene's germline CDR1 is MNHNS and CDR2 SASEGT. The J segment lost 7 bases and the V segment lost 3 bases, leaving 3 bases of the junction unmatched. CDR3 protein: CASSDRDRAGYTF. The CDR3 nucleotides are TGTGCCAGCAGTGACCGGGACAGGGCTGGCTACACCTTC.